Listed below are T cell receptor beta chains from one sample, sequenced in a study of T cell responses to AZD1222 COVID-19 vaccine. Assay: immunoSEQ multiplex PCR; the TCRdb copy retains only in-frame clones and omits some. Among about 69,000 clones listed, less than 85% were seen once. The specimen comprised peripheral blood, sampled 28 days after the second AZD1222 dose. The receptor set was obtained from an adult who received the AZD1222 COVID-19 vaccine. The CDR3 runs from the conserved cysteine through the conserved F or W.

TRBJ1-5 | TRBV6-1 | CASSEAGGVNQPQHF
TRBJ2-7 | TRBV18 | CASSLSAYEQYF
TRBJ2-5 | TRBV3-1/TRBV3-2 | CASSARLADETQYF
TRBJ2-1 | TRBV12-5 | CASGLSENEQFF
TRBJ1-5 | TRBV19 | CASSIGEGSNQPQHF
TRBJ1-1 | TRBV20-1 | CSASKNTEAFF
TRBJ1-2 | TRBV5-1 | CASSARDRDPERGYTF
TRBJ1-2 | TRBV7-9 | CASSLDEGTDYGYTF
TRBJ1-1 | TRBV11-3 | CASSLEPGANTEAFF
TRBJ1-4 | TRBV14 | CASSESGALGGKLFF
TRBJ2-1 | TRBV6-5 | CASSYSPVGTHHEQFF
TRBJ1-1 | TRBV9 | CASSPPPAYTEAFF
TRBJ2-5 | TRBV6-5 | CASSYLAGETQYF
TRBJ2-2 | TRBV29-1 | CSVSGTGDTGELFF
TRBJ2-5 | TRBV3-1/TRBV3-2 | CASSPLSGGAGETQYF
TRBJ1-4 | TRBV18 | CASSPGINEKLFF
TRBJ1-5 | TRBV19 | CASSPGQKNQPQHF
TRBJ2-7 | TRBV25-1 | CASSERLAGWTSPYEQYF
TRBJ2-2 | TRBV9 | CASSAGTANTGELFF
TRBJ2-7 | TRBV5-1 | CASSSGRDPTSFEQYF
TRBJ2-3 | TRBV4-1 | CASSQGIRGYTDTQYF
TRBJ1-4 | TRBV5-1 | CASSLEVSEKLFF
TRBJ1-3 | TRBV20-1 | CSASGPSSGNTIYF
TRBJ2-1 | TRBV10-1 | CASSDPLASSYNEQFF
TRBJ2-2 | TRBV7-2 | CASSLALGGTGELFF
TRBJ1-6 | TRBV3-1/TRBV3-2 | CASSQGTGTMGSPLHF
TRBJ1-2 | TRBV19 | CASSLGEANYGYTF
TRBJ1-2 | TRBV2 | CASSEQGHNYGYTF
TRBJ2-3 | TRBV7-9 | CASSLSGIRTDTQYF
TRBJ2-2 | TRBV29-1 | CSALMTSPGELFF
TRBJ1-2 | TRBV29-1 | CSGDSQNYGYTF
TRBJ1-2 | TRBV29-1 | CSAGQDYGYTF
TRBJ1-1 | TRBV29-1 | CSARKSEAFF
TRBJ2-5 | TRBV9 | CASSLRPGGETQYF
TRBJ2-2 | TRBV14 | CASSHRRQGIGGELFF
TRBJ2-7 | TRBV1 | CTSSQDGFGETGGVYEQYF
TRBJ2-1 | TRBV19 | CASSIPSGVQQFF
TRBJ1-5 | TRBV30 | CAWSGQLSNQPQHF
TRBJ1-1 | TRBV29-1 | CSCNRGVNTEAFF
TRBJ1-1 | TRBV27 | CASSSGTGKGAFF
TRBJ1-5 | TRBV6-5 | CASRRQGASNQPQHF
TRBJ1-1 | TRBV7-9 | CASSGALQGTEAFF